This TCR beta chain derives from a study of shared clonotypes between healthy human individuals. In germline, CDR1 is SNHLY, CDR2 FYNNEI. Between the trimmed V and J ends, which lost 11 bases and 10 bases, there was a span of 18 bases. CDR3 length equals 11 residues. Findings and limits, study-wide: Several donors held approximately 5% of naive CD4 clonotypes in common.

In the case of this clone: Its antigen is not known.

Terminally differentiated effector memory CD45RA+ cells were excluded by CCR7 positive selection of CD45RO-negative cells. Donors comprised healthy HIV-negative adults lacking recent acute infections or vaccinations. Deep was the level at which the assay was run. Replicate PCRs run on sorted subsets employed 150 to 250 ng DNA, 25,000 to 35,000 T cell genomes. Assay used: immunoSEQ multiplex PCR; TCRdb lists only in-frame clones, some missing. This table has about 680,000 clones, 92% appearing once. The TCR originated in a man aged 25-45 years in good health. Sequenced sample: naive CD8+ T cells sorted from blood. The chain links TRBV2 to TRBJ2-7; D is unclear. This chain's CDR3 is CARVDGRGQYF. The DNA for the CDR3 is TGTGCCCGAGTTGACGGGCGTGGACAGTACTTC. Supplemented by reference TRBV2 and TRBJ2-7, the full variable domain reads EPEVTQTPSHQVTQMGQEVILRCVPISNHLYFYWYRQILGQKVEFLVSFYNNEISEKSEIFDDQFSVERPDGSNFTLKIRSTKLEDSAMYFCARVDGRGQYFGPGTRLTVT.